This T cell receptor (beta chain) was recorded in a study of post-analysis software for immune sequencing data. On the study more broadly: Disease trajectories encompassed relapsing-remitting, secondary progressive and progressive-relapsing multiple sclerosis. General study results and limits: Patients had higher frequencies than controls of about five TRBV segments, including TRBV5-6, TRBV5-1 and TRBV20-1.

The TCR beta cDNA libraries carried unique molecular identifiers. A population of roughly 0.9 to 11 million T cells gave rise to roughly 0.5 million cDNA molecules. TCRdb re-called the PCR reads through MiXCR, storing one row per CDR3 protein. The sample consists of roughly 800,000 distinct CDR3 sequences, about 27% of them appearing once. Germline assignment: CDR1 SGHAT and CDR2 FQNNGV. This CDR3 is 15 amino acids long. The ends were cut back, 0 bases at V and 0 bases at J, with 8 bases in the middle. This clonotype was observed at least ten times. Its specificity is not known. The clonotype originates from a girl aged 5-17 years with multiple sclerosis. This chain connects TRBV11-2 to TRBJ2-5, with unresolved D. The sequenced material came from blood. CDR3: CASSLDWANQETQYF. The CDR3, as DNA: TGTGCCAGCAGCTTAGATTGGGCTAACCAAGAGACCCAGTACTTC.